This entry describes one T cell receptor (beta chain). Its antigen is unidentified. Time point indicated: neoterminal ileum biopsy at postoperative endoscopy, about 6 months after surgery. Patients were adults with ileal or ileocolonic Crohn's disease needing resection. This entry belongs to a study of T cell repertoires in ileal Crohn's disease. Study as a whole: Less than 45% were active smokers at surgery; median disease duration was approximately 7.3 years. Biopsies of the neoterminal ileum at postoperative colonoscopy form M6 samples. Study results and caveats: Endoscopic recurrence occurred in every patient whose clonality exceeded 26.8%.

Data came from immunoSEQ multiplex PCR; TCRdb stores just in-frame clones and leaves some out. The table lists more than 10,000 clones, about 80% of them singletons. Per germline, CDR1 MNHEY and CDR2 SVGAGI. J lost 4 bases, V lost 2 bases, and 7 bases had no gene match. The CDR3 consists of 16 residues. The sample consisted of ileal tissue. This receptor was identified in an adult with Crohn's disease. The V call is TRBV6-5, the J call TRBJ2-3, with TRBD2 identical over 9 bases. CDR3 sequence: CASSYGAGGPADTQYF. DNA of the CDR3: TGTGCCAGCAGTTACGGGGCGGGGGGGCCGGCAGATACGCAGTATTTT.